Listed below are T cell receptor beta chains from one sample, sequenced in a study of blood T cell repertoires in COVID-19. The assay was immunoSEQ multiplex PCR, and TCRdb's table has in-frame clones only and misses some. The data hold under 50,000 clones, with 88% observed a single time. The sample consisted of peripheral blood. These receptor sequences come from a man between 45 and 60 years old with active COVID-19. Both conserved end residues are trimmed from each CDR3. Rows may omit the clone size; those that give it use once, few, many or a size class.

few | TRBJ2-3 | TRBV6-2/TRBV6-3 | ASSRGTGASTDTQY
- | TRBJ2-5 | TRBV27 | ASSRQGNIGETQY
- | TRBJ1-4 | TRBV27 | ASTRTGGFEKLF
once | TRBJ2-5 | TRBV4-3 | ASSQDRSQRAWETQY
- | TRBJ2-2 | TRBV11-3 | ASSPRTGWDTGELF
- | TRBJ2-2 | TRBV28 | ASSSPAPGTTNTGELF
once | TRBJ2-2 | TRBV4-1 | ASSQNTWFSGRGSGELF
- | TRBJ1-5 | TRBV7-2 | ASSIDRAEQPQH
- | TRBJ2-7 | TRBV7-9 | ASSLSGVSYEQY
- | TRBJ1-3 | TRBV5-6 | ASSSGETGVSSGNTIY
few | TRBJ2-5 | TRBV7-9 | ASRGAGVQETQY
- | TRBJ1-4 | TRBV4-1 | ASSQGGTKSKLF
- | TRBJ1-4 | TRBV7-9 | ASSLVPGLHGEKLF
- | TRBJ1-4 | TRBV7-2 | ASSPQGIREKLF
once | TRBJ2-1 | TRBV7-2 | ASSSLAGEVEQF
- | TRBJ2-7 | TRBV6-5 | ASKGTSGSYEQY
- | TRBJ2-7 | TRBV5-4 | ASRLAGASMGEQY
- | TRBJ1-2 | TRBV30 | AWNPGGGYT
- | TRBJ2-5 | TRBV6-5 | ASSYSSGLSGETQY
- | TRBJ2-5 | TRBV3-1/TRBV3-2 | ASSQKGAETQY
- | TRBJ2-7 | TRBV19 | ASSTGYSYEQY
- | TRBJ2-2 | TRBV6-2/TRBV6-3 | ASSLLLAGGSGELF
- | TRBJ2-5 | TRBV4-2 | ASSQGAEAETQY
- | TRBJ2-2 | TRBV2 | ASSEAGAGLQGSGGPLNTGELF
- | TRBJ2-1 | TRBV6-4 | ASSDFSGSRGEQF
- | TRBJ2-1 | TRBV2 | ATQGGAGGYNEQF
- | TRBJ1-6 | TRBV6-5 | ASSWDSNSSPLH
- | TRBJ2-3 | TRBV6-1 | ASSERRGSTDTQY
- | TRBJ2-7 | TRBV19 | ASSIEAGTGGLYEQY
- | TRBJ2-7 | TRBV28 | ASSLVRGIGEQY
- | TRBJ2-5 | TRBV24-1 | ATSDFRTSRYETQY
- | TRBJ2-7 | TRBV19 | ASRRGRFPYEQY
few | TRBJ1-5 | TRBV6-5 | ASSPRGASNQPQH
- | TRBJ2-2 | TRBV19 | ASTPSGRTGELF
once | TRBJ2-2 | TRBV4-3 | ASSQEPTGGPGELF
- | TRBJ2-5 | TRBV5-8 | ASSLWGDPKETQY
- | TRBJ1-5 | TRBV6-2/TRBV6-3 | ASSYQERTGDQPQH
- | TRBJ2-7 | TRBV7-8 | ASSPLRGTYEQY
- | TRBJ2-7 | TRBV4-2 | ASSQDLPGGRGYEQY
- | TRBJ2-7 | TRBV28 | ASSFRLRSVQY
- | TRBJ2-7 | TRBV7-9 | ASSLPGTELYEQY
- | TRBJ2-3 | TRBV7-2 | ASSLGAFTDTQY
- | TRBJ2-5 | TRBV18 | ASSPGQDETQY
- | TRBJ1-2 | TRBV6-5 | ASTLDINYGYT
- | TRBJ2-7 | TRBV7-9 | ASSLAQANYEQY
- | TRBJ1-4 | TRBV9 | ASSVGTGVEKLF
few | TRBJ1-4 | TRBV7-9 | ASRRGTENEKLF
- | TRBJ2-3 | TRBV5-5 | ASSPGTGSY
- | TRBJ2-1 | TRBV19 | ASSGLAGGNEQF
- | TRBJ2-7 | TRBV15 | ATSRSGLAREQY
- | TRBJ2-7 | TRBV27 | ASSPWTGSSVSYEQY
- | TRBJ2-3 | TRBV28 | ASSSTGAAIADTQY
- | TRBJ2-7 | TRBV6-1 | ASSEAQGQGAYEQY